Here is one TCR beta chain with its context. Its antigen is undetermined. Next came a second PCR, run for about 6 to 12 cycles, which used a sample-barcoded 5' primer along with a J-beta primer mix. Each CDR3 protein gets one entry after TCRdb re-called the 5' RACE reads with MiXCR. The repertoire holds roughly 550,000 distinct CDR3 sequences, with approximately 25% as singletons. These data come from a study of blood T cells in healthy people across ages. General observations from the study: Fewer expanded clones and more diversity marked long-lived versus aged donors.

Trimming took 1 base from V and 1 from J, leaving 7 bases between them. Germline V lookup: CDR1 SGHTA, CDR2 FQGNSA. This CDR3 region has 14 residues. The sample also formed part of further work on T cells of mothers and their children.

Sequenced input: blood. The TCR sequence derives from a boy aged 5-17 years in good health. This chain uses TRBV7-2 with TRBJ2-5, with D unclear. The CDR3: CASSLGIAQETQYF. CDR3 DNA: TGTGCCAGCAGCTTAGGGATAGCCCAAGAGACCCAGTACTTC. Full variable domain (remainder filled in from reference TRBV7-2 and TRBJ2-5): GAGVSQSPSNKVTEKGKDVELRCDPISGHTALYWYRQSLGQGLEFLIYFQGNSAPDKSGLPSDRFSAERTGGSVSTLTIQRTQQEDSAVYLCASSLGIAQETQYFGPGTRLLVL.